What follows are 2 T cell receptor beta chains derived from one specimen sequenced in a study of vaccination effects on CD4 cells after COVID-19. These receptors have no known antigen. The authors isolated CD4+ T cells after around 11 days of culture. Generated by immunoSEQ multiplex PCR, the TCRdb table keeps only in-frame clones and is missing some. This repertoire shows about 39,000 clones, 82% found once; its top ten account for nearly 3%. Specimen: CD4+ T cells from PBMCs cultured without peptide, collected before COVID-19 vaccination. The receptor source for this set is a human donor who received a COVID-19 vaccine.

This chain uses TRBV30 with TRBJ2-2, with a weak D call TRBD1 (5 bases). There are 17 residues in the CDR3. Germline CDR1 reads GTSNPN; CDR2 reads SVGIG (reference sequence). The ends were cut back, 0 bases at V and 1 base at J, with 15 bases in the middle. Here the CDR3 DNA reads TGTGCCTGGAGTGTAAGAATAGGACAACAGAACACCGGGGAGCTGTTTTTT. Protein sequence: CAWSVRIGQQNTGELFF.

The chain couples TRBV2 to TRBJ1-2, with D possibly TRBD1 on 5 matching bases. Germline CDR1 SNHLY, CDR2 FYNNEI. Trimming cost V 4 bases and J 4 bases, with 16 bases left between them. The CDR3 is 15 residues long. CDR3: CASSASGPTGYGYTF. CDR3 nucleotide sequence: TGTGCCAGCAGTGCATCGGGGCCTACTGGCTATGGCTACACCTTC.